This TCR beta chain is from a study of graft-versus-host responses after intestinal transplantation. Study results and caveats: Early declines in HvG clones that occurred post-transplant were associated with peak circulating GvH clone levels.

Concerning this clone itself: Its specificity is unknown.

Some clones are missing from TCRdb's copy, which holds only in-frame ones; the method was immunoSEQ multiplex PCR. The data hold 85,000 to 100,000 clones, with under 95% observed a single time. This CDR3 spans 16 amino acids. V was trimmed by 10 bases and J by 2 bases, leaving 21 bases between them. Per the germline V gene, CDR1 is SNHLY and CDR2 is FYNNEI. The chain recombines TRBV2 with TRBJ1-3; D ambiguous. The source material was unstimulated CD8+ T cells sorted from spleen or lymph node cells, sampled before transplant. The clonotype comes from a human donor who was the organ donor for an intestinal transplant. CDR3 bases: TGTGCCACTCGCCTCGGGGTTTTGAGTGCTGGAAACACCATATATTTT. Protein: CATRLGVLSAGNTIYF.